These 8 T cell receptor beta chains came from one sample sequenced in a study of PD-L1 blockade in urothelial cancer. Specified time point: pretreatment peripheral blood. Sequencing was performed with immunoSEQ multiplex PCR; in TCRdb, only in-frame clones are kept and a portion is missing. The sample has approximately 19,000 clones; around 89% are singletons. The specimen comprised PBMCs, sampled around atezolizumab (anti-PD-L1) treatment. The receptor set was obtained from a man between 65 and 85 years old with urothelial cancer.

Relative to its sample, this clone is medium-sized. This chain links TRBV27 with TRBJ2-5; 7 bases fit TRBD1. V shed 5 bases and J 1 base; nucleotides not matched to a gene: 7. There are 15 residues in the CDR3. The germline CDR1 and CDR2 sequences are MNHEY and SMNVEV (reference sequence). The CDR3 sequence is CASSPQTGSQETQYF. The DNA of the CDR3 is TGTGCCAGCAGTCCTCAGACAGGGTCCCAAGAGACCCAGTACTTC.

The table lists this clone with a few counts. The chain couples TRBV5-1 to TRBJ2-3; tentative D call: TRBD1 (6 bases). This CDR3 has 15 residues. The germline V gene has CDR1 SGHRS and CDR2 YFSETQ. Trimming took 5 bases from V and 8 from J, leaving 21 bases between them. As DNA, the CDR3 is TGCGCCAGCAGACCCACAGGGCATGAACAGGGTACGCAGTATTTT. This codes for CASRPTGHEQGTQYF. The variable domain in full, with the rest retrieved from reference TRBV5-1 and TRBJ2-3, is KAGVTQTPRYLIKTRGQQVTLSCSPISGHRSVSWYQQTPGQGLQFLFEYFSETQRNKGNFPGRFSGRQFSNSRSEMNVSTLELGDSALYLCASRPTGHEQGTQYFGPGTRLTVL.

J is TRBJ1-2 and V is TRBV5-4, with 9 bases lining up with TRBD1. The CDR3 has 14 amino acids. CDR1 is SGHNT and CDR2 is YYREEE in the germline V gene (reference sequence). V was clipped by 3 bases and J by 4 bases; unmatched bases: 4. The CDR3 DNA reads as TGTGCCAGCAGCTCGGGACAGGGCGGCTATGGCTACACCTTC. Protein sequence: CASSSGQGGYGYTF.

The chain employs TRBV11-3 and TRBJ2-1, with a possible D match to TRBD2 (6 bases). V lost 6 bases to trimming and J lost 5 bases, with 14 bases between them. Germline CDR1 reads SGHNT; CDR2 reads YENEEA. This CDR3 is 14 amino acids long. In nucleotides, the CDR3 is TGTGCCAGCAGTCGGGGGTCCTCACACAATGAGCAGTTCTTC. Translating it yields CASSRGSSHNEQFF.

The chain is built from TRBV2 and TRBJ2-5; 7 bases match TRBD1. This CDR3 contains 14 residues. Germline assignment: CDR1 SNHLY and CDR2 FYNNEI. J gave up 0 bases and V 3 bases, and 1 base lay outside the gene matches. The CDR3 reads CASSEGQNQETQYF. DNA of the CDR3: TGTGCCAGCAGTGAGGGACAGAACCAAGAGACCCAGTACTTC.

The chain is built from TRBV10-2 and TRBJ2-1; 7 nucleotides align to TRBD1. The V gene end was trimmed by 7 bases and the J gene end by 6 bases; junction bases not matched to a gene: 6. This CDR3 has 13 residues. Germline V gene lookup returns CDR1 WSHSY and CDR2 SAAADI. Here the CDR3 DNA reads TGCGCCAGCACTCGACAGGGCACCAATGAGCAGTTCTTC. This translates into CASTRQGTNEQFF.

This chain connects TRBV6-5 to TRBJ1-5; D gene ambiguous. This CDR3 region has 14 residues. The V gene lost 6 bases and the J gene lost 0 bases, with 9 bases spanning the gap. CDR1 is MNHEY, CDR2 SVGAGI, per germline. CDR3 nucleotide sequence: TGTGCCAGCAGACTACAAGGTAGCAATCAGCCCCAGCATTTT. This codes for CASRLQGSNQPQHF.

This clone has just a few counts. The chain combines TRBV27 with TRBJ1-5; D is unclear. The CDR3 runs 14 residues. V lost 6 bases to trimming and J lost 2 bases, with 11 bases between them. CDR1 and CDR2 (germline): MNHEY, SMNVEV (reference sequence). This CDR3 is CASRSVGGNQPQHF. The CDR3 DNA reads as TGTGCCAGCAGGTCCGTCGGAGGCAATCAGCCCCAGCATTTT.